These T cell receptor beta chains were read from a single sample in a study of cytotoxic CD8 clonotypes in ibrutinib-treated CLL. The data were produced by immunoSEQ multiplex PCR, yet TCRdb's version contains in-frame clones alone and is incomplete. In the table there are around 250,000 clones, 70% of which are singletons. The material sequenced was PBMCs, taken after 24 months of ibrutinib treatment. The receptors stem from a human donor with chronic lymphocytic leukemia. CDR3s include the opening cysteine and the closing phenylalanine or tryptophan. D genes are given only for firm matches. The listing skips clone size in some rows; elsewhere it reads once, few, many or a size class.

J gene,clone size,D gene,V gene,CDR3 protein,CDR3 DNA
TRBJ2-1,.,TRBD1,TRBV5-1,CASSLVRTGSDEQFF,TGCGCCAGCAGCTTGGTAAGGACAGGGTCGGATGAGCAGTTCTTC
TRBJ2-7,.,TRBD1,TRBV28,CASSSPAGQGFYEQYF,TGTGCCAGCAGTTCTCCGGCGGGACAGGGATTCTACGAGCAGTACTTC
TRBJ2-5,.,.,TRBV6-1,CASSGGGGSIQETQYF,TGTGCCAGCAGTGGAGGGGGAGGTAGTATTCAAGAGACCCAGTACTTC
TRBJ2-7,.,TRBD2,TRBV2,CASIYRTSGRIEQYF,TGTGCCAGCATCTACCGGACTAGCGGGAGGATCGAGCAGTACTTC
TRBJ2-1,.,.,TRBV27,CASSFSRSAEQFF,TGTGCCAGCAGTTTTAGTCGGTCAGCCGAGCAGTTCTTC
TRBJ1-2,.,.,TRBV28,CANSDGGFYGYTF,TGTGCCAACTCGGACGGAGGGTTTTATGGCTACACCTTC
TRBJ2-1,.,TRBD2,TRBV5-1,CASSALSGGYNEQFF,TGCGCCAGCAGCGCCCTTAGCGGGGGGTACAATGAGCAGTTCTTC
TRBJ1-1,.,TRBD1,TRBV27,CASSSIGQGPTEAFF,TGTGCCAGCAGTTCGATCGGACAGGGCCCCACTGAAGCTTTCTTT
TRBJ2-7,few,TRBD1,TRBV30,CAWRTGTGGYEQYF,TGTGCCTGGAGGACCGGGACAGGGGGCTACGAGCAGTACTTC
TRBJ2-5,once,.,TRBV14,CASSPGRGFPSETQYF,TGTGCCAGCAGCCCAGGACGGGGGTTCCCGTCAGAGACCCAGTACTTC
TRBJ1-1,.,.,TRBV27,CASSLFRGTEAFF,TGTGCCAGCAGTTTATTTAGGGGAACTGAAGCTTTCTTT
TRBJ1-5,.,.,TRBV28,CASSPFAGSNQPQHF,TGTGCCAGCAGTCCTTTTGCGGGTAGCAATCAGCCCCAGCATTTT
TRBJ1-2,.,.,TRBV19,CASSISRDDYGYTF,TGTGCCAGTAGTATTAGCAGGGACGACTATGGCTACACCTTC
TRBJ2-7,.,.,TRBV4-1,CASSQDLQGRSEQYF,TGCGCCAGCAGCCAAGATCTCCAGGGTCGAAGCGAGCAGTACTTC
TRBJ2-1,.,TRBD2,TRBV15,CATSRSSSPLASLF,TGTGCCACCAGCAGAAGTTCTAGTCCACTAGCGAGCCTCTTC
TRBJ2-3,.,.,TRBV5-1,CASSALGRAGGTDTQYF,TGCGCCAGCAGCGCCCTGGGGCGAGCAGGGGGCACAGATACGCAGTATTTT
TRBJ2-1,.,.,TRBV7-6,CASSTGRLDNEQFF,TGTGCCAGCAGCACGGGACGACTCGACAATGAGCAGTTCTTC
TRBJ2-5,.,.,TRBV27,CASSLSYRTDQETQYF,TGTGCCAGCAGTTTATCCTACAGGACAGACCAAGAGACCCAGTACTTC
TRBJ2-1,few,.,TRBV2,CASSGRLSNSYNEQFF,TGTGCCAGCAGTGGCCGACTCTCAAATTCCTACAATGAGCAGTTCTTC
TRBJ2-1,few,.,TRBV28,CASSLEGGYNEQFF,TGTGCCAGCAGTTTGGAAGGGGGTTACAATGAGCAGTTCTTC
TRBJ2-7,.,TRBD1,TRBV6-5,CASLQGYEQYF,TGTGCCTCTTTACAGGGGTACGAGCAGTACTTC
TRBJ2-1,.,.,TRBV10-2,CASSEAVGRTYNEQFF,TGCGCCAGCAGTGAGGCAGTCGGACGTACGTACAATGAGCAGTTCTTC